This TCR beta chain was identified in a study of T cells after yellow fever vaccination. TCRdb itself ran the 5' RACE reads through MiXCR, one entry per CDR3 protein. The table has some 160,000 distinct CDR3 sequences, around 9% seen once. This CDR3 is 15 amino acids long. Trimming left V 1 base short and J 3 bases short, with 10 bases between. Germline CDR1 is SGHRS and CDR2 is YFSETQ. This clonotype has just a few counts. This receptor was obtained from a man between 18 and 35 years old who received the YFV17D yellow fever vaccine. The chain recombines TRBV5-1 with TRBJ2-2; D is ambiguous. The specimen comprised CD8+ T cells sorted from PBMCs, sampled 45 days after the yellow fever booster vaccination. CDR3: CASSLRAAHTGELFF. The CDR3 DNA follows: TGCGCCAGCAGCTTGAGGGCAGCGCACACCGGGGAGCTGTTTTTT.